This TCR beta chain derives from a study of early T cells in non-severe SARS-CoV-2 infection. On the study more broadly: Sequencing used unsorted whole-blood bulk RNA, so chains lack pairing.

This clonotype was observed many times. The target antigen is unknown. Unique molecular identifiers were attached to individual cDNA molecules. TCRdb reprocessed the 5' RACE reads via MiXCR and lists one record per CDR3 protein. The table shows about 58,000 distinct CDR3 sequences, with roughly 13% occurring only once. CDR3 length: 14 amino acids. Germline V gives CDR1 SGHAT, CDR2 FQNNGV. Trimming cost V 5 bases and J 6 bases, with 13 bases left between them. Points from the study as a whole: Using VDJdb, the matching emphasized anti-spike CD8 responses while missing private and CD4 specificities.

The gene calls are TRBV11-2 and TRBJ2-2; a possible D gene is TRBD2 (6 bases). The sequencing input was whole blood. This clonotype was obtained from an adult who was a healthcare worker with PCR-confirmed SARS-CoV-2 infection or an uninfected control (not recorded which). Here the CDR3 DNA reads TGTGCCAGCAGCGCCTTATGGGGGGCCGGGGAGCTGTTTTTT. It encodes CASSALWGAGELFF. The variable domain in full, with the rest retrieved from reference TRBV11-2 and TRBJ2-2, is EAGVAQSPRYKIIEKRQSVAFWCNPISGHATLYWYQQILGQGPKLLIQFQNNGVVDDSQLPKDRFSAERLKGVDSTLKIQPAKLEDSAVYLCASSALWGAGELFFGEGSRLTVL.